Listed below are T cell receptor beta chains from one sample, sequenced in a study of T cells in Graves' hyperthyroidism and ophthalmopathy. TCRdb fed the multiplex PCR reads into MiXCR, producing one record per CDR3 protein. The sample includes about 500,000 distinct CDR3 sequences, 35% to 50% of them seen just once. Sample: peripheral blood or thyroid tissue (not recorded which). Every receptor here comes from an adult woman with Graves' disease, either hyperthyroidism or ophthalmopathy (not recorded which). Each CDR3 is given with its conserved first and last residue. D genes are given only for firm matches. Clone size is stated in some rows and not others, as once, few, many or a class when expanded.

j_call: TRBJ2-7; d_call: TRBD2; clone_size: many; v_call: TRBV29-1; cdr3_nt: TGCAGCGCGGCCTCCCGGACTAGAATTCCCTACGAGCAGTACTTC; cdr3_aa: CSAASRTRIPYEQYF
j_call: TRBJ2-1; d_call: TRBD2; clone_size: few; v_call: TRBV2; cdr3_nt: TGTGCCAGCAGTGAAGGGACTAGCACTGAGCAGTTCTTC; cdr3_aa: CASSEGTSTEQFF
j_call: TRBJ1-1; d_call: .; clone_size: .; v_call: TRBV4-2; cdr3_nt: TGTGCCAGCAGCCAAGACCGCAACACTGGAGCTTTCTTT; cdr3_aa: CASSQDRNTGAFF
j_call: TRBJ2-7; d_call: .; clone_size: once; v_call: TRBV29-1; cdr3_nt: TGCAGCTTAGTTGGTATCGGGTCAGGCGGAGAGCAGTACTTC; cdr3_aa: CSLVGIGSGGEQYF
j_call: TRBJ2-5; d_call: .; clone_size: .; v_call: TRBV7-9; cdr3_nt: TGTGCCAGCAGCCAAGGTTCCACGGAGACCCAGTACTTC; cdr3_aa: CASSQGSTETQYF
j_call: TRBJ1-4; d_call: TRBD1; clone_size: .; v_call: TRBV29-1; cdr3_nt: TGCAGCGTTCCCCCGGGAGGACAGGGTGGAAAACTGTTTTTT; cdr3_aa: CSVPPGGQGGKLFF
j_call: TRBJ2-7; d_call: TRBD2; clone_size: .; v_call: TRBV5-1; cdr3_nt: TGCGCCAGCAGCAATAGCGGGGATGAGCAGTACTTC; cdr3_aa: CASSNSGDEQYF
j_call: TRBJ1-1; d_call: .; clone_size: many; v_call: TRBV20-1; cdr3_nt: TGCAGTGCTTCGGGATACAGGTCTAACACTGAAGCTTTCTTT; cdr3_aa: CSASGYRSNTEAFF
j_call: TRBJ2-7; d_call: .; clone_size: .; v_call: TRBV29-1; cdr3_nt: TGCAGCGTTGACGGGGTGTCTTCCTACGAGCAGTACTTC; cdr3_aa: CSVDGVSSYEQYF
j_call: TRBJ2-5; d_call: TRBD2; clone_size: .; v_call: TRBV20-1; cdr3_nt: TGCAGTGCTAGAGATGGGCAGGGAGGGGCCCAGTACTTC; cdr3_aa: CSARDGQGGAQYF
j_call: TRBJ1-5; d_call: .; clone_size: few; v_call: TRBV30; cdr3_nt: TGTGCCTGGAGTGAAAGGGACTTAGGTCAGCCCCAGCATTTT; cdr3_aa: CAWSERDLGQPQHF
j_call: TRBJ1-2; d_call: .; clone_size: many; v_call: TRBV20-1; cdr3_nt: TGCAGTGCTAGCGCCCGGGGCACTAACTATGGCTACACCTTC; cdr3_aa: CSASARGTNYGYTF
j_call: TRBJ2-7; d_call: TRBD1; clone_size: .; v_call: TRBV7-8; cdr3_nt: TGTGCCAGCAGCTTAGGCAGGGGGCGCTCCTACGAGCAGTACTTC; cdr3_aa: CASSLGRGRSYEQYF
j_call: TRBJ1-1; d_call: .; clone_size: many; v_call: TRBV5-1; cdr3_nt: TGCGCCAGCAGCTTGGTAGGGGCGAACACTGAAGCTTTCTTT; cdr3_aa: CASSLVGANTEAFF
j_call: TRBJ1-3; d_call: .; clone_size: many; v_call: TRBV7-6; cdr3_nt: TGTGCCAGCTCTCCTAAGAGGGCTGGAAACACCATATATTTT; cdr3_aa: CASSPKRAGNTIYF
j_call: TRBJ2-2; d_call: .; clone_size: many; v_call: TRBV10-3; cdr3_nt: TGTGCCATCAGTGAGTCGGGAGTAGGGAACACCGGGGAGCTGTTTTTT; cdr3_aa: CAISESGVGNTGELFF
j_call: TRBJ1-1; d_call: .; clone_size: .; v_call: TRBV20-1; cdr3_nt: TGCAGTGCTGATCGGGGTTACACTGAAGCTTTCTTT; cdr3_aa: CSADRGYTEAFF
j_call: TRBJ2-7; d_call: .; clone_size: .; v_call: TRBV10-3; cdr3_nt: TGTGCCATCGCCAAACAGAGCTACGAGCAGTACTTC; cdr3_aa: CAIAKQSYEQYF
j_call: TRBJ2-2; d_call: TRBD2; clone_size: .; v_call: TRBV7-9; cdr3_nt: TGTGCCAGCCGCGGGGGATACGGGGAGCTGTTTTTT; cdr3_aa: CASRGGYGELFF
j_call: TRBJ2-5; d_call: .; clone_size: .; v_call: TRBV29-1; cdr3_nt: TGCAGCGCCCGGACAGCCAGTCAAGAGACCCAGTACTTC; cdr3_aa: CSARTASQETQYF
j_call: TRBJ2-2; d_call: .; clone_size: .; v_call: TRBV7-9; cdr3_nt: TGTGCCAGCAGCTTGGGTACGGGCACCGGGGAGCTGTTTTTT; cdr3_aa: CASSLGTGTGELFF